This TCR beta chain is drawn from a study of PD-1 blockade in mismatch repair-deficient tumors (dated by TCRdb to about 2017). Background for the entire study: Between September 2013 and September 2016, some 92 consecutive patients with approximately 12 mismatch repair-deficient cancer types, all previously treated and progressing, were enrolled in the trial. Tumor-associated T cell clones were tracked in the peripheral blood of patients responding to PD-1 blockade by deep sequencing of TCR CDR3 regions.

The V end loses 3 bases and the J end loses 5 bases, and a stretch of 9 bases separates them. The germline V gene encodes CDR1 SGHDT and CDR2 YYEEEE. The CDR3, cysteine through phenylalanine, is 13 amino acids long. The DNA shown is the 39-base CDR3, in frame from base 1. Mismatch repair deficiency in every enrolled patient was established by polymerase chain reaction or immunohistochemistry. A few patients who responded to pembrolizumab therapy underwent TCR sequencing. The phase II trial prospectively evaluated PD-1 blockade with pembrolizumab in advanced mismatch repair-deficient cancers, independent of tissue of origin. Serial peripheral blood T cell samples were collected before and at multiple times after starting PD-1 blockade. Blood sampling times were reported as weeks after the first pembrolizumab dose. Overall study outcomes, separate from this receptor: Clones residing in the tumor, which were often undetectable in blood before treatment, expanded quickly after pembrolizumab and then contracted, generally before radiologic responses.

Receptor libraries were prepared by the immunoSEQ multiplex PCR assay. As stored in TCRdb, this immuneACCESS dataset retains in-frame rearrangements with V and J assigned. A fraction of the clones does not appear; measured against another copy, unresolved V genes explain less than half of the discrepancy, and the remainder lacks a known reason. Here the sample has 40,000 or so clones; about 85% occur a single time. The top ten hold approximately 22% of the sample. This clone has more than one count but fewer than ten. What antigen it recognizes has not been identified. No base quality values were provided; no much bigger clone lies one nucleotide off.

The receptor comes from an adult with mismatch repair-deficient cancer. This material consisted of peripheral blood, taken 4 weeks after starting pembrolizumab. The sequence links TRBV5-6 to TRBJ1-5, with the D gene uncertain. The encoded CDR3 is CASSSNPDQPQHF. The base sequence is TGTGCCAGCAGCTCAAACCCAGATCAGCCCCAGCATTTT. Outside the CDR3, residues come from the reference TRBV5-6 and TRBJ1-5 proteins, so the full variable domain is: DAGVTQSPTHLIKTRGQQVTLRCSPKSGHDTVSWYQQALGQGPQFIFQYYEEEERQRGNFPDRFSGHQFPNYSSELNVNALLLGDSALYLCASSSNPDQPQHFGDGTRLSIL.